These T cell receptor beta chains were read from a single sample in a study of CXCR3-negative and CXCR3-positive naive CD8 T cells. Following a re-call of the 5' RACE reads, TCRdb has one entry per CDR3 protein and lacks DNA. The listing contains 20,000 to 25,000 distinct CDR3 sequences. The material sequenced was memory CD8+ T cells from blood. The receptors derive from a human donor in good health. Some clones in this sample may be carry-over from other donors' samples. The CDR3 runs from the conserved cysteine through the conserved F or W. Clone size is given for some rows only: seen once, a few or many times, or a class if the clone is expanded.

j_gene	v_gene	len	abundance	CDR3aa
TRBJ2-2	TRBV7-8	16	NA	CASSLLAGGSTGELFF
TRBJ2-5	TRBV23-1	14	NA	CASSLGRGRETQYF
TRBJ2-1	TRBV4-3	17	NA	CASSQGTGTGAYNEQFF
TRBJ2-7	TRBV28	19	NA	CASSLGFRERGARYYEQYF
TRBJ2-7	TRBV9	14	NA	CASTPGQGLLEQYF
TRBJ2-7	TRBV7-8	14	NA	CASRDRQGSYEQYF
TRBJ2-7	TRBV27	14	NA	CASSYTSGSYEQYF
TRBJ2-2	TRBV29-1	13	NA	CSVLAGAGGELFF
TRBJ1-1	TRBV20-1	14	medium-sized	CSAFPTDMNTEAFF
TRBJ2-3	TRBV7-6	16	NA	CASSLGGGPGTDTQYF
TRBJ2-3	TRBV5-1	14	NA	CASSLETGTDTQYF
TRBJ2-3	TRBV29-1	16	NA	CSVEFLSLGQADTQYF
TRBJ2-1	TRBV6-4	14	NA	CASSDRPEVGEQFF
TRBJ1-2	TRBV29-1	12	NA	CSVEDGTGLCTF
TRBJ2-1	TRBV20-1	13	NA	CSASSGSYNEQFF
TRBJ2-7	TRBV7-9	16	NA	CASSDLRAGSSYEQYF
TRBJ2-2	TRBV20-1	11	NA	CSGPHGGELFF
TRBJ2-1	TRBV2	13	NA	CASSEYGGQEQFF
TRBJ2-7	TRBV29-1	13	NA	CSVELGGSYEQYF
TRBJ1-1	TRBV20-1	11	NA	CSATVNTEAFF
TRBJ2-7	TRBV12-5	15	NA	CASGLAGTGTYEQYF
TRBJ2-5	TRBV21-1	18	NA	CASSKRHSFGEQQETQYF
TRBJ2-7	TRBV5-4	14	NA	CASSLGQYSYEQYF
TRBJ2-7	TRBV5-1	16	NA	CASSLALAGMKDEQYF
TRBJ2-5	TRBV12-3/TRBV12-4	13	NA	CASRSAGQETQYF
TRBJ2-7	TRBV29-1	15	NA	CSVEVDSRNTYEQYF
TRBJ2-5	TRBV29-1	13	NA	CSVDEGNQETQYF
TRBJ2-7	TRBV7-9	15	NA	CASSLARTDTYEQYF
TRBJ1-6	TRBV6-2/TRBV6-3	13	NA	CASGDAENSPLHF
TRBJ1-2	TRBV4-1	15	NA	CASSHDRRENYGYTF
TRBJ2-2	TRBV7-7	18	NA	CASSSYLGTGPNTGELFF
TRBJ2-2	TRBV15	17	NA	CATSVRVVGEGPGELFF
TRBJ2-1	TRBV18	16	NA	CASSPERGGPHNEQFF
TRBJ2-5	TRBV19	13	NA	CASSSASQETQYF
TRBJ2-3	TRBV6-2/TRBV6-3	15	NA	CASSPGTGSTDTQYF
TRBJ2-7	TRBV19	13	NA	CASSLEGYHEQYF
TRBJ2-7	TRBV11-2	13	NA	CASSLGTVYEQYF
TRBJ1-1	TRBV12-3/TRBV12-4	14	medium-sized	CASSQDPGVPEAFF
TRBJ1-1	TRBV4-3	18	NA	CASSQDRQGLKMNTEAFF
TRBJ1-1	TRBV9	15	NA	CASSVEGNMNTEAFF
TRBJ2-1	TRBV27	11	NA	CASIAYNEQFF
TRBJ1-1	TRBV6-1	14	medium-sized	CATQTGAGYTEAFF
TRBJ2-2	TRBV6-4	14	medium-sized	CASSASGSTGELFF
TRBJ2-2	TRBV5-4	13	NA	CASSFLNTGELFF
TRBJ2-2	TRBV29-1	12	NA	CSHWTDGGELFF
TRBJ2-1	TRBV29-1	14	NA	CSVDAGAIYNEQFF
TRBJ2-7	TRBV5-5	15	NA	CASSLEGTSTYEQYF
TRBJ2-7	TRBV7-9	13	NA	CASRAGEENEQYF
TRBJ2-1	TRBV11-2	17	NA	CASSFTQGPGSYNEQFF
TRBJ2-7	TRBV7-6	18	NA	CASSNPGEGGGYLKEQYF
TRBJ2-1	TRBV4-2	15	NA	CASSHSRGAYDEQFF
TRBJ1-1	TRBV11-1	14	NA	CASSERQGGTEAFF
TRBJ2-7	TRBV9	15	NA	CASSVGALLSYEQYF
TRBJ2-1	TRBV29-1	11	NA	CSSEIYNEQFF
TRBJ2-1	TRBV19	14	NA	CASLGGTSYNEQFF
TRBJ2-5	TRBV19	17	NA	CASSIERTGGAPETQYF
TRBJ2-7	TRBV20-1	15	NA	CSARDPGTYSYEQYF